This T cell receptor beta chain was profiled in a study of OX40 agonist ivuxolimab in advanced cancers. At the level of the study: Ivuxolimab was delivered to patients intravenously every 2 weeks at doses spanning 0.01 to 10 mg/kg. A male proportion of about 86% was recorded, with mean age approximately 57 years and range roughly 23 to 85.

The CDR3 totals 16 residues. V dropped 2 bases and J dropped 2 bases, with 13 bases sitting between them. Germline V gives CDR1 KGHSH, CDR2 LQKENI. Study results and limitations: In the 0.1-3.0 mg/kg groups, partial responders showed among the lowest expansion. Both CD4+ and CD8+ T cell populations in blood had undergone clonal expansion by week 6 at 0.1 to 3.0 mg/kg.

With respect to this clone: What it binds is unknown.

Measured with immunoSEQ multiplex PCR; TCRdb has only the in-frame clones, and not every one. The table records 70,000 or so clones, about 82% of them present only once. The V gene is TRBV18, the J gene TRBJ1-3, with D maybe TRBD1 (6 bases). Sequenced material: CD4+ or CD8+ T cells sorted from blood, taken in a trial of the OX40 agonist ivuxolimab. The source is an adult with an advanced solid tumor such as melanoma, head and neck, liver or kidney cancer. This chain's CDR3 is CASSPLSAGAGNTIYF. The CDR3 DNA is TGTGCCAGCTCACCATTGTCTGCAGGGGCTGGAAACACCATATATTTT.